This TCR beta chain was recorded in a study of shared clonotypes between healthy human individuals. A note on this clone: Its antigen is not identified.

Study outcomes and limitations: Generation probabilities of non-shared clonotypes were lower (relative to those shared by all four donors).

The CDR3 consists of 16 residues. The V and J ends lost 4 bases and 3 bases, in that order; junction bases with no gene match: 8. The germline gives CDR1 MDHEN, CDR2 SYDVKM. TCRdb's copy holds only in-frame clones and misses some; the assay was immunoSEQ multiplex PCR. There are 2 million to 3 million clones in the sample; roughly 93% occur only once, and about 0.39% lies in the top ten. This rearrangement joins TRBV28 to TRBJ2-1; 8 bases are shared with TRBD2. The sequence derives from a man aged 18 to 30 in good health. Some clones in this sample may be carry-over from other donors' samples. The sequencing sample was made of naive CD4+ T cells from PBMCs. Subset of the sample: CD45RA+ positively selected. CDR3 region: CASSYSGTRFYNEQFF. DNA of the CDR3: TGTGCCAGCAGTTACTCCGGGACTAGATTCTACAATGAGCAGTTCTTC.